This T cell receptor beta chain was captured in a study of vaccination effects on CD4 cells after COVID-19. Whole-study context: Samples came from two convalescent patients 16 days and one week before vaccination. Points from the study as a whole: In convalescents, post-vaccine spike-reactive clones were mainly new clones induced by vaccination. Convalescent patients numbered few in the study; early post-infection timepoints were missing entirely.

The ends were cut back, 6 bases at V and 5 bases at J, with 14 bases in the middle. The CDR3 loop spans 14 amino acids. Germline lookup yields CDR1 MNHEY and CDR2 SVGAGI. Sequencing in the ViraFEST assay came after antigen-specific CD4+ T cells had been expanded with viral peptide pools, which were used to stimulate PBMC. Culturing for nine to ten days preceded CD4+ T cell isolation. SARS-CoV-2 infection was confirmed by PCR in the person between March and December 2020. An HIV-1 Nef peptide pool served as the negative control culture. This clone was counted only a few times. Antigen specificity is unknown. Using immunoSEQ multiplex PCR, the repertoire was profiled, and TCRdb retains in-frame clones only, with some absent. There are 55,000 to 90,000 clones in the sample; around 70% occur only once, and 5% lies in the top ten.

The TCR comes from a human donor who had a prior SARS-CoV-2 infection. This chain uses TRBV6-5 with TRBJ2-1; a possible D gene is TRBD2 (6 bases). The input for sequencing was CD4+ T cells from PBMCs cultured with HIV peptides, taken before COVID-19 vaccination. Subset meaning: HIV-1 Nef peptide pool negative control/reference culture. As DNA, the CDR3 is TGTGCCAGCAGCAGCCTCCGGACTAACAATGAGCAGTTCTTC. The encoded protein is CASSSLRTNNEQFF.